The 4 T cell receptor beta chains given below trace back to one sample, sequenced in a study of identical twins. One entry per CDR3 protein results from TCRdb running MiXCR on the 5' RACE reads. The profile shows approximately 240,000 distinct CDR3 sequences, over 11% of them singletons. The sample comprised memory (CD45RO+) T cells sorted from blood. These receptors originate from a woman aged 18-29 years in good health.

This clonotype was recorded a few times. CDR3 sequence: CASSHLGATAGRGYTF. The CDR3, as DNA: TGTGCCAGCAGCCACCTCGGGGCAACCGCAGGACGGGGCTACACCTTC. The V gene is TRBV3-1, the J gene TRBJ1-2, with D maybe TRBD1 (5 bases). V lost 3 bases, J lost 8 bases, and 22 bases lay in between. This CDR3 region has 16 residues. The germline CDR1 and CDR2 sequences are LGHDT and YNNKEL (reference sequence).

The chain couples TRBV6-4 to TRBJ1-4; D is unclear. Trimming removed 3 bases from V and 3 bases from J, with 11 bases in between. Germline CDR1 MRHNA, CDR2 SNTAGT. The CDR3 extends over 15 amino acids. The CDR3, as DNA: TGTGCCAGCAGTGAGTCGGGCGGTTCTAATGAAAAACTGTTTTTT. It specifies CASSESGGSNEKLFF.

This clonotype occurred many times. V gene TRBV20-1 combines with J gene TRBJ2-1; 9 bases agree with TRBD2. Germline V gene sequence: CDR1 DFQATT, CDR2 SNEGSKA (reference sequence). Unmatched junction bases numbered 10, after V lost 4 bases and J lost 0 bases. The CDR3 is 17 residues long. The CDR3 loop reads CSAKSSTSGASYNEQFF. The CDR3 DNA follows: TGCAGTGCTAAATCCTCGACTAGCGGTGCCTCCTACAATGAGCAGTTCTTC.

This clonotype was seen more than once but under ten times. The CDR3 DNA reads as TGTGCCAGCAGTTTTAGCGGGGAGGCTGAGCAGTTCTTC. Encoded protein: CASSFSGEAEQFF. The rearrangement links TRBV7-2 to TRBJ2-1; 8 bases align to TRBD2. After removal of 6 bases from V and 9 bases from J, the junction contained 7 bases not matched to a gene. The CDR3 extends over 13 amino acids. In germline, CDR1 is SGHTA, CDR2 FQGNSA.